This T cell receptor beta chain stems from a study of blood T cell repertoires in COVID-19 (dated by TCRdb to the early 2020s). With respect to the entire study: Collaborator samples came from the United States, Italy and Spain and covered acute and convalescent phases of COVID-19. The dataset comprised deeply sampled blood TCRbeta repertoires from subjects exposed to, actively infected with, or recovered from COVID-19. The repertoires were released in a freely available public database intended as a resource for research on the immune response to SARS-CoV-2. The material from the prospective study consisted of cDNA or gDNA derived from T cells, B-cell-depleted T cells, or PBMCs. The samples were drawn from the first 160 participants of the ongoing ImmuneRACE study and from roughly 1,300 subjects provided by 6 global collaborators. Where available, HLA class I and class II types were taken from metadata supplied by the sample provider and were not determined by assay-based typing. The sample metadata nearly always contained a de-identified subject ID, COVID-19 status, age in years and sex. Broader findings and caveats from the paper: Clinical and demographic metadata were provided uncurated, with the amount varying by source and participant.

Enrolling through a virtual design, the prospective study's participants ranged in age from roughly 18 to 100 years and lived across 20 to 25 United States geographic areas. In the prospective study, cohorts were assigned on the basis of participant-reported clinical history obtained from a screening survey and a study questionnaire. ImmuneRACE Cohort 3 recovered participants were defined by two consecutive negative NP/OP PCR tests, healthcare professional clearance, or symptom resolution. Each participant in the prospective study had whole blood, serum and a nasopharyngeal or oropharyngeal swab collected by mobile phlebotomists. Over an approximately 2-month period, participants in the prospective study had the option of providing additional blood draws and questionnaires. Before DNA extraction, prospective study blood samples were shipped either frozen or at room temperature. This clone occurred once. Its antigen target is currently unknown. The input lacks base qualities; no much larger clone sits a single base away.

Spanning cysteine to phenylalanine, the CDR3 consists of 16 amino acids. Only the CDR3 portion is preserved as DNA: 48 bases, with reading frame beginning at the first base. The germline V gene (reference sequence) supplies CDR1 SEHNR and CDR2 FQNEAQ. The germline V end is reduced by 6 bases and the J end by 1 base; junction bases left unmatched: 7. The immunoSEQ Assay, a bias-controlled multiplex PCR, was used to amplify TCRbeta CDR3 regions from genomic DNA. In the source study's methods: The number of nucleated cells in each sample was estimated from the amplification of reference gene primers within the assay. To quantify the absolute abundance of each unique TCRbeta CDR3 rearrangement, sequence reads were collapsed and filtered. For each sample, productive Simpson clonality was calculated as the square root of Simpson's diversity index over productive rearrangements. TCRdb took over this immuneACCESS table, retaining in-frame rearrangements with V and J assigned. Such tables are incomplete; in checked studies, under half of the missing clones stem from an unresolved V gene, and the remainder is unexplained. V, J and clone size are those of that table, while D and trimming were read from the DNA. This sample is represented by 200,000 to 250,000 clones; around 84% of them were singletons. The biggest ten clones account for about 6.6% of the sample.

The V and J segments used are TRBV7-9 and TRBJ2-3; 10 of the junction bases match TRBD2. Sequences were obtained from PBMCs or T cells enriched from blood (not recorded which). This receptor was identified in a woman between 35 and 50 years old who had recovered from COVID-19. The nucleotide sequence is given as TGTGCCAGCAGTCGCCCCGGGACTAGCGGCACAGATACGCAGTATTTT. Its translation reads: CASSRPGTSGTDTQYF.